The text below deals with one T cell receptor beta chain. The data were produced by immunoSEQ multiplex PCR, yet TCRdb's version contains in-frame clones alone and is incomplete. The sample has some 17,000 clones; over 75% are singletons. Patients who had autoimmune disease history or got systemic immunosuppression were left out. This specimen comes from a study of OX40 agonist ivuxolimab in advanced cancers. Background on the study: Every patient in dose escalation had hepatocellular carcinoma, melanoma, renal cell or head and neck cancer. Partial responses were achieved by three patients, one with hepatocellular carcinoma and two with cutaneous melanoma.

Trimming removed 6 bases from V and 4 bases from J; junction bases left unmatched: 5. CDR1 and CDR2 (germline): SNHLY, FYNNEI. The CDR3 extends over 15 amino acids. The sequence was collected from an adult with an advanced solid tumor such as melanoma, head and neck, liver or kidney cancer. The sample in question was CD4+ or CD8+ T cells sorted from blood, obtained in a trial of the OX40 agonist ivuxolimab. The V call is TRBV2, the J call TRBJ2-1; TRBD2 matches at 11 bases. The CDR3 bases are TGTGCCAGCAGCGAGACTAGCGGGGCTTACAATGAGCAGTTCTTC. Translated: CASSETSGAYNEQFF.